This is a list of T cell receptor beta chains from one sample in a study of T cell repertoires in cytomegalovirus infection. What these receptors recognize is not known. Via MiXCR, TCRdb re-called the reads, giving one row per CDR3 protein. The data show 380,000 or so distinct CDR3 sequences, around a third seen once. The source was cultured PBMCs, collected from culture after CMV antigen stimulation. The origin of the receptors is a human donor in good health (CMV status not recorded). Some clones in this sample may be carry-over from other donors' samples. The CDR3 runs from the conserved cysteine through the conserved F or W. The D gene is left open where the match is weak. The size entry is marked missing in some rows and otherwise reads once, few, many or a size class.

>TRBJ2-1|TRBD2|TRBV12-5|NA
TGTGCTAGTGGTTCGGAGACGGCGGGGGTCTCCAATGAGCAGTTCTTC
CASGSETAGVSNEQFF
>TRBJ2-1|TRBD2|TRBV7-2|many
TGTGCCAGCAGCTCAAGACTAGCGGGAGTAGGGAATGAGCAGTTCTTC
CASSSRLAGVGNEQFF
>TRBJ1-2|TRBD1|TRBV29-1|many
TGCAGCGTTGGGTGGACAGGTCGCTATGGCTACACCTTC
CSVGWTGRYGYTF
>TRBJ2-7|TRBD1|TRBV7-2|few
TGTGCCAGCAGCTTAGTGTTAGGCGGGACAGGGGAGACCTACGAGCAGTACTTC
CASSLVLGGTGETYEQYF
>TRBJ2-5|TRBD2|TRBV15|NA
TGTGCCACCAGCATCTACCCTCCGGGACTAGCGGTTCAAGAGACCCAGTACTTC
CATSIYPPGLAVQETQYF
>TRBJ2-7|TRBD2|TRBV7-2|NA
TGTGCCAGCAGCTGGGACGGGAGGGCCAGCTACGAGCAGTACTTC
CASSWDGRASYEQYF
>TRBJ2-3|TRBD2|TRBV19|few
TGTGCCAGTAGTATTACGGGAGGGCCAGATACGCAGTATTTT
CASSITGGPDTQYF
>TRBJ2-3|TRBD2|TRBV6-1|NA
TGTGCCAGCCGGATGGCCCGACTAGCGGGGGGGCCAGATACGCAGTATTTT
CASRMARLAGGPDTQYF
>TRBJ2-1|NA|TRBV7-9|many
TGTGCCAGCAGCACCCAGAAAAATGAGCAGTTCTTC
CASSTQKNEQFF
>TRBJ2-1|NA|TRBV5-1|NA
TGCGCCAGCAGATGGGTCTTTCCCTCCTACAATGAGCAGTTCTTC
CASRWVFPSYNEQFF
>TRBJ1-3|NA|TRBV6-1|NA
TGTGCCAGCAGTGAACAGGACGGAAACACCATATATTTT
CASSEQDGNTIYF